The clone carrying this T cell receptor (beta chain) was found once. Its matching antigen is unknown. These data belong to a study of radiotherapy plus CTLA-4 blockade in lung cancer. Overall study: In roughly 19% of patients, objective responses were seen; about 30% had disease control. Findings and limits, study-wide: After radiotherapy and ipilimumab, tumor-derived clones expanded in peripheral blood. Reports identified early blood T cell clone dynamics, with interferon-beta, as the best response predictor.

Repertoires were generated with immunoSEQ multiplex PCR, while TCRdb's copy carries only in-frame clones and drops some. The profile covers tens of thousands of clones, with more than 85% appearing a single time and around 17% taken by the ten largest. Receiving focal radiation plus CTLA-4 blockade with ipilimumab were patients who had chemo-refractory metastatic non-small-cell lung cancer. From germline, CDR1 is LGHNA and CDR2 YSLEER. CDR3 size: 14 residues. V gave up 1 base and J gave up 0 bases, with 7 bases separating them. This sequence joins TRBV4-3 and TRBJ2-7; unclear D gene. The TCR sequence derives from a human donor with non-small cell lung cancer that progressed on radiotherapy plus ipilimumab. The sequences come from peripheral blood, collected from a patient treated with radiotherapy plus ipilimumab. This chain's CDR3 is CASSQGPGSYEQYF. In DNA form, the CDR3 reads TGCGCCAGCAGCCAAGGCCCGGGCTCCTACGAGCAGTACTTC.